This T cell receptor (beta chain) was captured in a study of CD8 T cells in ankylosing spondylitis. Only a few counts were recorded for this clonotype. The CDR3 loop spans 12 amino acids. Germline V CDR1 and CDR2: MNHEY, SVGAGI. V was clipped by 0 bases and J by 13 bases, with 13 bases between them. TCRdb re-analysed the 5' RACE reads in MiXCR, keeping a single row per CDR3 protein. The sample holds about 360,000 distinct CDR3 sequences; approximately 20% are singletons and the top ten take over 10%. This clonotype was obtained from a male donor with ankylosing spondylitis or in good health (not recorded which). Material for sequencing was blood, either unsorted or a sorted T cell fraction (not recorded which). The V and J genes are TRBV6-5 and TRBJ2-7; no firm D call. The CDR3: CASSYSSAPLYF. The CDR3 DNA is TGTGCCAGCAGTTACTCGTCGGCCCCCCTCTACTTC.